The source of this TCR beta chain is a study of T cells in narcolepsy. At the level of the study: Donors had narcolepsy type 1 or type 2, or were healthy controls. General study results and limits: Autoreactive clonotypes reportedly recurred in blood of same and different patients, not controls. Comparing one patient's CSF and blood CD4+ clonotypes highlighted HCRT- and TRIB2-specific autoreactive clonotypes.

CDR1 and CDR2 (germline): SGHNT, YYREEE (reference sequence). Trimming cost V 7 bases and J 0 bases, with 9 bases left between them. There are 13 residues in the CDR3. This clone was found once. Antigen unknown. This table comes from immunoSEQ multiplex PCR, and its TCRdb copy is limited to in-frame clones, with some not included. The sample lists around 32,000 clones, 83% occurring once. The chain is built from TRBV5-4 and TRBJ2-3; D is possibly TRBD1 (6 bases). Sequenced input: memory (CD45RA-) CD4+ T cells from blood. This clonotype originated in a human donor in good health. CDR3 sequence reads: CASGTPSTDTQYF. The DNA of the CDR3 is TGTGCCAGCGGGACACCTAGCACAGATACGCAGTATTTT.